The 31 T cell receptor beta chains below all came from one sample that was sequenced in a study of blood T cell repertoires in COVID-19 (TCRdb year 2020). The library was made by the immunoSEQ multiplex PCR assay. The table was pulled from immuneACCESS by TCRdb, which kept in-frame rearrangements only. Such tables lose some clones; where checked, under half of the loss comes from unresolved V genes, and the rest has no known cause. The table for this sample lists 35,000 to 55,000 clones; 82% of them were counted only once. In total, the top ten clones hold approximately 4% of the sample. Sequencing input: peripheral blood. The receptor set was obtained from a woman in her 70s with acute or convalescent COVID-19.

V usage is TRBV14 and J usage is TRBJ2-2; 10 bases map to TRBD2. The CDR3 length is 18 residues. V was pared by 2 bases and J by 0 bases, with 6 bases of the junction left unmatched. The germline gives CDR1 SGHDN, CDR2 FVKESK. This CDR3 reads CASSQYEGLASNTGELFF. Here the CDR3 DNA reads TGTGCCAGCAGCCAATATGAGGGACTAGCGTCGAACACCGGGGAGCTGTTTTTT. The full variable domain, rest sourced from reference TRBV14 and TRBJ2-2, is EAGVTQFPSHSVIEKGQTVTLRCDPISGHDNLYWYRRVMGKEIKFLLHFVKESKQDESGMPNNRFLAERTGGTYSTLKVQPAELEDSGVYFCASSQYEGLASNTGELFFGEGSRLTVL.

The chain is built from TRBV5-1 and TRBJ2-3; 7 bases are shared with TRBD2. CDR3 length equals 13 residues. The junction had 7 bases not matched to a gene; V was cut back by 4 bases and J by 8 bases. Per germline, CDR1 SGHRS and CDR2 YFSETQ. For the CDR3, the DNA is TGCGCCAGCAGCCGGGGGGAGGGAGGTACGCAGTATTTT. It yields the protein CASSRGEGGTQYF. The full variable domain, its missing parts supplied by reference TRBV5-1 and TRBJ2-3, is KAGVTQTPRYLIKTRGQQVTLSCSPISGHRSVSWYQQTPGQGLQFLFEYFSETQRNKGNFPGRFSGRQFSNSRSEMNVSTLELGDSALYLCASSRGEGGTQYFGPGTRLTVL.

This clone has only one observation. The V call is TRBV20-1, the J call TRBJ2-5, with 12 bases matching TRBD2. The length of the CDR3 is 15 residues. Germline V gene sequence: CDR1 DFQATT, CDR2 SNEGSKA (reference sequence). V gave up 3 bases and J gave up 5 bases; unmatched junction bases: 7. Here the CDR3 reads CSASLAGGRRETQYF. The CDR3 coding sequence is TGCAGTGCTAGTCTAGCGGGAGGGCGGCGGGAGACCCAGTACTTC.

The CDR3 is CACGTSVYEQYF. The CDR3 coding sequence is TGTGCCTGCGGGACTAGCGTCTACGAGCAGTACTTC. The J gene is TRBJ2-7, the V gene TRBV30; 10 bases align to TRBD2. The CDR3 totals 12 residues. Germline CDR1 is GTSNPN and CDR2 is SVGIG (reference sequence). Trimming cost V 6 bases and J 3 bases; bases outside gene matches: 2.

The chain combines TRBV6-5 with TRBJ1-2; tentative D call: TRBD1 (5 bases). V lost 4 bases to trimming and J lost 4 bases, with 16 bases between them. In germline, CDR1 is MNHEY, CDR2 SVGAGI. This CDR3 is 15 amino acids long. The CDR3 region has the DNA TGTGCCAGCAGTTCTCATACCGGGACTGCCTATGGCTACACCTTC. Encoded protein: CASSSHTGTAYGYTF.

The chain has TRBV12-3 or TRBV12-4 and TRBJ2-7; no definite D call. V lost 3 bases to trimming and J lost 6 bases, with 9 bases between them. The CDR3 spans 12 residues. CDR3 sequence: CASSLERSEQYF. DNA of the CDR3: TGTGCCAGCAGTTTGGAAAGGAGCGAGCAGTACTTC.

The chain couples TRBV2 to TRBJ2-5; 7 bases match TRBD2. Germline CDR1 is SNHLY and CDR2 is FYNNEI. CDR3 length equals 15 residues. Trimming took 2 bases from V and 1 from J; bases not matched to a gene: 4. The CDR3 protein is CASSESASGQETQYF. CDR3 sequence (DNA): TGTGCCAGCAGTGAATCGGCTAGCGGCCAAGAGACCCAGTACTTC.

The genes are TRBV19 and TRBJ1-1; 7 bases are a match to TRBD1. Germline V gives CDR1 LNHDA, CDR2 SQIVND (reference sequence). Trimming cost V 5 bases and J 1 base; bases outside gene matches: 4. The CDR3 spans 14 residues. The CDR3 DNA is TGTGCCAGTAGTCCGGGGGACAGGAACACTGAAGCTTTCTTT. Translated: CASSPGDRNTEAFF.

The chain combines TRBV6-1 with TRBJ1-1, with TRBD1 matching over 7 bases. V trimming: 0 bases; J trimming: 12 bases; junction bases outside the gene matches: 7. The CDR3 runs 13 residues. Germline V CDR1 and CDR2: MNHNS, SASEGT. The CDR3: CASSEASGRGSFF. The CDR3 region has the DNA TGTGCCAGCAGTGAAGCGTCCGGCAGGGGGTCTTTCTTT.

The genes are TRBV3-1 (or the pseudogene TRBV3-2) and TRBJ1-1; D is perhaps TRBD1 (6 bases). Germline V gene lookup returns CDR1 LGHDT and CDR2 YNNKEL (reference sequence). This CDR3 has 15 residues. V lost 5 bases and J 6 bases, leaving 19 bases between the germline ends. The DNA of the CDR3 is TGTGCCAGCAGCATATCCACAGGGTACGGGGCTGAAGCTTTCTTT. This sequence encodes CASSISTGYGAEAFF.

The chain recombines TRBV11-2 with TRBJ2-7; 13 nucleotides line up with TRBD2. Germline lookup yields CDR1 SGHAT and CDR2 FQNNGV. The CDR3 length is 14 residues. V was clipped by 1 base and J by 10 bases; unmatched bases: 4. The CDR3 bases are TGTGCCAGCAGCTTAGGGACTAGCGGGAGAAGCCAGTACTTC. Residues: CASSLGTSGRSQYF.

The chain couples TRBV7-8 to TRBJ2-4, with TRBD1 as a possible D gene (6 bases). Germline CDR1 is SGHVS and CDR2 is FQNEAQ. The CDR3 covers 15 residues. Trimming took 1 base from V and 4 from J, leaving 11 bases between them. CDR3: CASSLGGQEKNIQYF. The CDR3 region has the DNA TGTGCCAGCAGCTTAGGGGGACAAGAGAAAAACATTCAGTACTTC.

The rearrangement uses TRBV13 and TRBJ2-7, with TRBD1 matching over 8 bases. Germline assignment: CDR1 PRHDT and CDR2 FYEKMQ (reference sequence). The CDR3 has 16 amino acids. The junction had 6 bases not matched to a gene; V was cut back by 2 bases and J by 0 bases. For the CDR3, the DNA is TGTGCCAGCAGCTTACCCTCCGGGACAGGCTCCTACGAGCAGTACTTC. Its protein product is CASSLPSGTGSYEQYF. The whole variable domain, filled in from reference TRBV13 and TRBJ2-7, reads AAGVIQSPRHLIKEKRETATLKCYPIPRHDTVYWYQQGPGQDPQFLISFYEKMQSDKGSIPDRFSAQQFSDYHSELNMSSLELGDSALYFCASSLPSGTGSYEQYFGPGTRLTVT.

The CDR3 reads CSVSRSSYNEQFF. CDR3 in DNA: TGCAGCGTTAGTAGAAGCTCCTACAATGAGCAGTTCTTC. This chain links TRBV29-1 with TRBJ2-1; the D is unclear. With 5 bases removed from V and 0 bases from J, the gap between germline ends came to 8 bases. The CDR3 contains 13 residues. CDR1 and CDR2 from the germline V gene are SQVTM and ANQGSEA.

J is TRBJ2-2 and V is TRBV9; D gene ambiguous. V shed 0 bases and J shed 1 base, with 4 bases lying between them. Germline CDR1 is SGDLS and CDR2 is YYNGEE. CDR3 length: 14 amino acids. DNA for the CDR3: TGTGCCAGCAGCGTAGGAGGGAACACCGGGGAGCTGTTTTTT. Amino acids: CASSVGGNTGELFF.

The chain is built from TRBV5-8 and TRBJ2-7, with D possibly TRBD2 on 6 matching bases. V lost 1 base to trimming and J lost 0 bases, with 23 bases between them. CDR3 length equals 19 residues. CDR1 is SGHTS and CDR2 is YDEGEE in the germline V gene. For the CDR3, the DNA is TGTGCCAGCAGCTTGACGGGTTTAAGCGGGCAGGCGAGCTCCTACGAGCAGTACTTC. Encoded protein: CASSLTGLSGQASSYEQYF.

The chain recombines TRBV7-9 with TRBJ2-7, with D perhaps matching TRBD1 (6 bases). Germline CDR1 and CDR2: SEHNR and FQNEAQ (reference sequence). There are 16 residues in the CDR3. V was trimmed by 2 bases and J by 5 bases, leaving 19 bases between them. The CDR3 DNA reads as TGTGCCAGCAGCTTACCCGCGGCCAGGGGCCGGGACGAGCAGTACTTC. Its translation: CASSLPAARGRDEQYF.

The chain carries TRBV5-5 and TRBJ1-4, with D perhaps TRBD1 (5 bases). The CDR3 has 14 residues. The V end lost 1 base, the J end lost 7 bases, and 11 bases lay between the germline ends. Germline values: CDR1 SGHKS, CDR2 YYEKEE (reference sequence). The CDR3 loop is CASSLWGVPEKLFF. DNA for the CDR3: TGTGCCAGCAGCTTGTGGGGGGTCCCTGAAAAACTGTTTTTT.

The V and J genes are TRBV2 and TRBJ1-1, with D uncertain. The CDR3 runs to 12 residues. Looked up from germline, CDR1 is SNHLY and CDR2 is FYNNEI. V lost 7 bases to trimming and J lost 5 bases, with 11 bases between them. Written as DNA, the CDR3 is TGTGCCAGCATCAGAACGGGTACTGAAGCTTTCTTT. It yields the protein CASIRTGTEAFF. The variable domain in full, completed from reference TRBV2 and TRBJ1-1, reads EPEVTQTPSHQVTQMGQEVILRCVPISNHLYFYWYRQILGQKVEFLVSFYNNEISEKSEIFDDQFSVERPDGSNFTLKIRSTKLEDSAMYFCASIRTGTEAFFGQGTRLTVV.

The J gene is TRBJ1-1, the V gene TRBV10-3, with D perhaps matching TRBD1 (6 bases). Trimming stripped 10 bases from V and 3 bases from J, with 12 bases between. Germline values: CDR1 ENHRY, CDR2 SYGVKD. The CDR3 spans 12 residues. CDR3 nucleotide sequence: TGTGCCACCAGGCCAGGGGACACTGAAGCTTTCTTT. Amino acids: CATRPGDTEAFF.

The genes are TRBV6-5 and TRBJ1-1; weak D call: TRBD1 (5 bases). The V end was cut by 2 bases, the J end by 8 bases, with 18 bases between. Germline CDR1 reads MNHEY; CDR2 reads SVGAGI. CDR3 length equals 15 residues. CDR3 nucleotide sequence: TGTGCCAGCAGTTACGGGGTGCAGGGCCCTCGAGAAGCTTTCTTT. This sequence encodes CASSYGVQGPREAFF.

The chain recombines TRBV14 with TRBJ2-1, with 9 bases aligning to TRBD2. Germline V gene lookup returns CDR1 SGHDN and CDR2 FVKESK. This CDR3 region has 20 residues. V was pared by 0 bases and J by 4 bases, with 16 bases of the junction left unmatched. The DNA of the CDR3 is TGTGCCAGCAGCCAAGACAGTGGCTCCAGGACTAGCGTGCGATACAATGAGCAGTTCTTC. Translating it yields CASSQDSGSRTSVRYNEQFF.

The chain recombines TRBV30 with TRBJ1-5, with D maybe TRBD1 (5 bases). Germline V gene sequence: CDR1 GTSNPN, CDR2 SVGIG (reference sequence). Trimming left V 0 bases short and J 4 bases short, with 10 bases between. The length of the CDR3 is 14 residues. The DNA for the CDR3 is TGTGCCTGGAGTGTAGACAGCGGGAATCAGCCCCAGCATTTT. Residues: CAWSVDSGNQPQHF.

The rearrangement uses TRBV9 and TRBJ1-6; TRBD1 aligns across 7 bases. CDR1 and CDR2 from the germline V gene are SGDLS and YYNGEE. The CDR3 extends over 16 amino acids. The J segment lost 6 bases and the V segment lost 4 bases, leaving 10 bases of the junction unmatched. Here the CDR3 DNA reads TGTGCCAGCAGCCCCCTCGGACAGGACTCTAATTCACCCCTCCACTTT. Translating it yields CASSPLGQDSNSPLHF.

This chain uses TRBV25-1 with TRBJ2-3, with D possibly matching TRBD2 (6 bases). CDR1 and CDR2 from the germline V gene are MGHDK and SYGVNS. This CDR3 region has 14 residues. Trimming left V 4 bases short and J 5 bases short, with 13 bases between. The CDR3 sequence is CASSVPGVIDTQYF. CDR3 bases: TGTGCCAGCAGTGTGCCGGGAGTTATAGATACGCAGTATTTT.

The V call is TRBV23-1, the J call TRBJ1-5; perhaps TRBD1 as D (5 bases). TRBV23-1 is labeled an ORF, and its function is uncertain. Trimming took 4 bases from V and 1 from J, leaving 14 bases between them. CDR3 length: 16 residues. The CDR3 DNA is TGCGCCAGCAGTCCGCAGGGTATGAAGAGCAATCAGCCCCAGCATTTT. Amino acid sequence: CASSPQGMKSNQPQHF.

This clone was seen a few times. J is TRBJ2-7 and V is TRBV7-3; D is perhaps TRBD2 (5 bases). This CDR3 is 13 amino acids long. The germline CDR1 and CDR2 sequences are SGHTA and FQGTGA. V shed 5 bases and J shed 5 bases, with 13 bases lying between them. DNA of the CDR3: TGTGCCAGCAGCAGGACTGGGTGGGACGAGCAGTACTTC. Translation: CASSRTGWDEQYF.

V gene TRBV29-1 combines with J gene TRBJ2-3, with D possibly matching TRBD1 (6 bases). V lost 8 bases and J 0 bases, leaving 15 bases between the germline ends. The germline CDR1 and CDR2 sequences are SQVTM and ANQGSEA. CDR3 length: 14 amino acids. The CDR3 loop is CSHRAGASTDTQYF. The CDR3 DNA reads TGCAGCCACCGGGCAGGGGCTAGCACAGATACGCAGTATTTT.

This sequence joins TRBV18 and TRBJ2-5; 8 bases line up with TRBD2. The CDR3 loop spans 15 amino acids. Germline lookup yields CDR1 KGHSH and CDR2 LQKENI. V lost 8 bases and J lost 4; bases outside the gene matches: 12. CDR3 coding DNA: TGTGCCAGCGCCCCTGGAGCGGGAGCGGGAGAGACCCAGTACTTC. It is translated as CASAPGAGAGETQYF.

This chain links TRBV5-1 with TRBJ2-2; 7 bases align to TRBD2. Germline CDR1 is SGHRS and CDR2 is YFSETQ. Germline trimming cut 4 bases from V and 5 bases from J; bases unmatched to any gene: 2. This CDR3 has 13 residues. CDR3: CASSGGGTGELFF. For the CDR3, the DNA is TGCGCCAGCAGCGGGGGAGGGACCGGGGAGCTGTTTTTT.

This clone was counted between two and nine times. An end of the junction does not agree with germline; a read error may underlie this. The chain combines TRBV27 with TRBJ1-1; no clear D gene. Germline values: CDR1 MNHEY, CDR2 SMNVEV (reference sequence). This CDR3 has 15 residues. The CDR3 DNA is TGTGCCAGCAGTTTAATGGGCAGGATGAAAACTGAAGCTTTCTTT. Translated, it gives CASSLMGRMKTEAFF.